This T cell receptor (beta chain) was documented in a study of a mutant IDH1 vaccine in newly diagnosed glioma. Study findings and constraints: Most patients, 85% to 95%, showed vaccine-induced immune responses.

Time point of the sample: week 35, safety follow-up. The investigators gave 300 ug of mutant IDH1 20-mer peptide in each vaccine dose, together with topical imiquimod. New WHO grade 3 or 4 astrocytomas that were IDH1-mutant and ATRX-lost occurred in the donors. TCRdb keeps only in-frame clones here, not all; method: immunoSEQ multiplex PCR. The sample consists of over 40,000 clones, approximately 90% of them appearing once. The germline V gene encodes CDR1 SNHLY and CDR2 FYNNEI. The V end was cut by 8 bases, the J end by 5 bases, with 18 bases between. The CDR3 loop spans 14 amino acids. For this clone: Its antigen is unidentified.

The sequence was collected from a man aged 35-49 years with glioma. The rearrangement joins TRBV2 to TRBJ2-5; D is perhaps TRBD1 or TRBD2 (5 bases each). The material was PBMCs, obtained from a glioma patient whose treatment included an IDH1 peptide vaccine. CDR3 bases: TGTGCCAGCCGGTTCGAACGGGGCTCGGAGACCCAGTACTTC. It translates to CASRFERGSETQYF.